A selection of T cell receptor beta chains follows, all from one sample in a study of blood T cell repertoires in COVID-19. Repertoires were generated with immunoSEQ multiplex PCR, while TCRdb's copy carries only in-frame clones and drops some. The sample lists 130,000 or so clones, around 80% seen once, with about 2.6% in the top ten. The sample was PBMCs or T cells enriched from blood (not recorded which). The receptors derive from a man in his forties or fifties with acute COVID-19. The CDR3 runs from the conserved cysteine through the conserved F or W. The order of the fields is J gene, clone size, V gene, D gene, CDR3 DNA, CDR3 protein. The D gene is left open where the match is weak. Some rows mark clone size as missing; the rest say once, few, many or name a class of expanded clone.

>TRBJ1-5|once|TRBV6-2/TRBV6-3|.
TGTGCCAGCAGTTACGGGGGGGGCGGCCAGCCCCAGCATTTT
CASSYGGGGQPQHF
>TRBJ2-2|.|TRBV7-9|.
TGTGCCAGCAGACCCGGGTCAGCCGGGGAGCTGTTTTTT
CASRPGSAGELFF
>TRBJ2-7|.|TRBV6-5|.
TGTGCCATCCGGAAAGTAGCGTCCTACGAGCAGTACTTC
CAIRKVASYEQYF
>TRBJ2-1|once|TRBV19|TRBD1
TGTGCCAGTACTAATACGGGACAGGGGGCGAATGAGCAGTTCTTC
CASTNTGQGANEQFF
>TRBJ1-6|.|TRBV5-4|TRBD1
TGTGCCAGCAGCCTTGGACAGGATGGTTCACCCCTCCACTTT
CASSLGQDGSPLHF
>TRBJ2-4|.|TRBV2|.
TGTGCCAGCAGTGAAAACTTAGCCAAAAACATTCAGTACTTC
CASSENLAKNIQYF
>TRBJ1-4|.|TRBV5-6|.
TGTGCCAGCAGCTTGGAGGCGCGAGGGGGACTGTTTTTT
CASSLEARGGLFF
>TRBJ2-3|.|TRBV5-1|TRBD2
TGCGCCAGCGCGAGACTAGCGGGGAACACAGATACGCAGTATTTT
CASARLAGNTDTQYF
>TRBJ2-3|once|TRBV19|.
TGTGCCAGTGGTGGGGGGATCGGCGATACGCAGTATTTT
CASGGGIGDTQYF
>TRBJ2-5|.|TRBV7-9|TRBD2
TGTGCCAGCAGCCTAGGGCTAGCGGGAGATGAGACCCAGTACTTC
CASSLGLAGDETQYF
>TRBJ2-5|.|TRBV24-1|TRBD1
TGTGCCACCAGTGAGCCAGGGGGCCGGGAGACCCAGTACTTC
CATSEPGGRETQYF
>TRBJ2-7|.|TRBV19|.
TGTGCCAGTAGTATAACAGGGACCTACGAGCAGTACTTC
CASSITGTYEQYF
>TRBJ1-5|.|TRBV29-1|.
TGCAGCGTTGGCGCCCTGAGAGGTCAGCCCCAGCATTTT
CSVGALRGQPQHF
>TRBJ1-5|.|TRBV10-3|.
TGTGCCATCTCCCCGGCGAATAATCGGGGGTTGGGCAATCAGCCCCAGCATTTT
CAISPANNRGLGNQPQHF
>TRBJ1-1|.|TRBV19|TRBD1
TGTGCCAGTAGCCCAGGGGGCAAAAGGAACACTGAAGCTTTCTTT
CASSPGGKRNTEAFF
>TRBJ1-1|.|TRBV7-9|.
TGTGCCAGCAGCCACGAAGGCCGGGGCACTGAAGCTTTCTTT
CASSHEGRGTEAFF
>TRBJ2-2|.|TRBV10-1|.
TGCGCCAGCTCCGCGCGTTCCTCGGGGGAGCTGTTTTTT
CASSARSSGELFF
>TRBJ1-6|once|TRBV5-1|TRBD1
TGCGCCAGCAGCTTAAGACAGGGGGCTAATTCACCCCTCCACTTT
CASSLRQGANSPLHF
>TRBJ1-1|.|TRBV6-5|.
TGTGCCAGCAGTTCACAGGGTGGCACTGAAGCTTTCTTT
CASSSQGGTEAFF
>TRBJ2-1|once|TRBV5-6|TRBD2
TGTGCCAGCAGCTTGGACCCGGGAGGGCGGATGGATGAGCAGTTCTTC
CASSLDPGGRMDEQFF
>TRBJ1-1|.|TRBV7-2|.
TGTGCCAGCAGCTTATCCCATGGGGGGGCCGGGGGCACTGAAGCTTTCTTT
CASSLSHGGAGGTEAFF
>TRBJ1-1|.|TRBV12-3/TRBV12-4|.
TGTGCCAGCAGTTTCGGGGGGATTCCTGAAGCTTTCTTT
CASSFGGIPEAFF
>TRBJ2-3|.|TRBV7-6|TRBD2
TGTGCCAGCAGCTTTTCCAGCGGGAGGACAGATACGCAGTATTTT
CASSFSSGRTDTQYF
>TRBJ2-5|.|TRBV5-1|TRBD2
TGCGCCAGCAGCTTGGACCCCGGGGGGCAAGAGACCCAGTACTTC
CASSLDPGGQETQYF
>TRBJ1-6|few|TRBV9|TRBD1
TGTGCCAGCAGCCTGACAGGGGAACCTAATTCACCCCTCCACTTT
CASSLTGEPNSPLHF
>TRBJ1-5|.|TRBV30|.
TGTGCCTGGATGAACCCGGGGGGAAACGGGCCCCAGCATTTT
CAWMNPGGNGPQHF
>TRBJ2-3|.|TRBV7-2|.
TGTGCCAGCAGCGCCGACATCCACGGCACAGATACGCAGTATTTT
CASSADIHGTDTQYF
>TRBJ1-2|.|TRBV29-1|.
TGCAGCGTTGATGAAGGGGCTTGGGGCTACACCTTC
CSVDEGAWGYTF
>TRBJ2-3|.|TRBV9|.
TGTGCCAGCAGCGTAGCAGGGGCAGGCACAGATACGCAGTATTTT
CASSVAGAGTDTQYF
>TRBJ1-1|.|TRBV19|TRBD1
TGTGCCAGTAGAGGGGGACAGTGGGACACTGAAGCTTTCTTT
CASRGGQWDTEAFF
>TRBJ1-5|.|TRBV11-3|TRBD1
TGTGCCAGCAGCCGCGATAAGAACAGGGGTATGACCCAGCATTTT
CASSRDKNRGMTQHF
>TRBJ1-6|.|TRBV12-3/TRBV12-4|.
TGTGCCAGTGGAGGCAGCTATAATTCACCCCTCCACTTT
CASGGSYNSPLHF
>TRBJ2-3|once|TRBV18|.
TGTGCCAGCTCACCACCCCCTAGCGTGGGTAGAGATACGCAGTATTTT
CASSPPPSVGRDTQYF
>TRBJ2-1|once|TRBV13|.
TGTGCCAGCAGCCGCCGACAGTTTAATGAGCAGTTCTTC
CASSRRQFNEQFF
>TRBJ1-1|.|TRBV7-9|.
TGTGCCAGCAGCCGAATCGGGGGTGAAGCTTTCTTT
CASSRIGGEAFF
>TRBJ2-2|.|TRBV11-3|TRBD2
TGTGCCACCACCTCTGTGAGCGGGACGAACACCGGGGAGCTGTTTTTT
CATTSVSGTNTGELFF
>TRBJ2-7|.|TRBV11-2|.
TGTGCCAGCAGCTTAGATCGGACAGCCTACGAGCAGTACTTC
CASSLDRTAYEQYF
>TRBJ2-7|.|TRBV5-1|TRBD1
TGCGCCAGCAGCCTCCAGGGACAGGGATCCTACGAGCAGTACTTC
CASSLQGQGSYEQYF
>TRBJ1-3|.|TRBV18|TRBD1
TGTGCCAGCTCACCACCGTCAGGGGGCTCGGTAAACACCATATATTTT
CASSPPSGGSVNTIYF
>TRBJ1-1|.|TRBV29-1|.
TGCAGCGGGATCGACAGACGGGAAGCTTTCTTT
CSGIDRREAFF
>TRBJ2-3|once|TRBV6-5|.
TGTGCCAGCAGTTTCTTCCGGGGGGCCTTAGATACGCAGTATTTT
CASSFFRGALDTQYF
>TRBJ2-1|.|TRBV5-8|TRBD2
TGTGCCAGCGACGCCGGGGGTAGCGGGGGGCGGGATGAGCAGTTCTTC
CASDAGGSGGRDEQFF